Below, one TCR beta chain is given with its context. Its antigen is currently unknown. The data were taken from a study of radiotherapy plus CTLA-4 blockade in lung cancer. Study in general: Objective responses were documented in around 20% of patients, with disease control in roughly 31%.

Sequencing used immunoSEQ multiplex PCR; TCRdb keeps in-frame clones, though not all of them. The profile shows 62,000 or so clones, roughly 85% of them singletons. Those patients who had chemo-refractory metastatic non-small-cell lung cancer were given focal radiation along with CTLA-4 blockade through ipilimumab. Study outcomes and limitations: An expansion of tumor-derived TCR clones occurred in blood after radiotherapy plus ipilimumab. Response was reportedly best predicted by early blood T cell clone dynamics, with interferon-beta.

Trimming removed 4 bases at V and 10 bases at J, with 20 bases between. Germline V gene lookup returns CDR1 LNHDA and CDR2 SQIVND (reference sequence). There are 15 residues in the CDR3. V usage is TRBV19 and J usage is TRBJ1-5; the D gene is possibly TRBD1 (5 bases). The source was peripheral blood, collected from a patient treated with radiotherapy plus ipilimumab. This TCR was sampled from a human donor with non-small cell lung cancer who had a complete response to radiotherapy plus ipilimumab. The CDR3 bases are TGTGCCAGTAGTAACAGGTACACTCCCATGCCTCCCCAGCATTTT. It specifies CASSNRYTPMPPQHF.